The 23 T cell receptor beta chains in this list originate from one sample, sequenced in a study of cytomegalovirus exposure and HLA in healthy donors. Use of 60 Vbeta and 13 Jbeta primers characterized the PCR. Profiling relied on immunoSEQ multiplex PCR, and the TCRdb table lists in-frame clones only, not all of them. Of around 130,000 clones in the sample, roughly 79% were seen once. Sample: PBMCs. These receptor sequences come from a woman aged 40 to 50 in good health and CMV-seronegative.

This rearrangement joins TRBV7-9 to TRBJ1-6; TRBD1 might be the D (6 bases). Germline V gene data show CDR1 as SEHNR and CDR2 as FQNEAQ (reference sequence). The V and J ends lost 5 bases and 5 bases respectively, with 10 bases between them. This CDR3 is built from 14 residues. CDR3: CASSTTGDNSPLHF. The CDR3 DNA follows: TGTGCCAGCAGCACGACAGGAGATAATTCACCCCTCCACTTT.

The gene calls are TRBV7-3 and TRBJ1-2; a possible D gene is TRBD1 (5 bases). V was cut by 2 bases and J by 2 bases, with 6 bases left in between. This CDR3 is built from 13 residues. The germline CDR1 and CDR2 sequences are SGHTA and FQGTGA. The CDR3 protein is CASSLQGNYGYTF. The CDR3 region has the DNA TGTGCCAGCAGCTTACAGGGAAACTATGGCTACACCTTC.

DNA of the CDR3: TGTGCCAGCAGCTTAAACCAGGGCGGCTATGGCTACACCTTC. Protein sequence: CASSLNQGGYGYTF. J is TRBJ1-2 and V is TRBV7-3; weak D call: TRBD1 (5 bases). V was cut by 1 base and J by 4 bases, with 10 bases left in between. The length of the CDR3 is 14 residues. Germline V CDR1 and CDR2: SGHTA, FQGTGA.

The chain recombines TRBV6-1 with TRBJ1-2; D unclear. The CDR3 contains 15 residues. Trimming took 6 bases from V and 8 from J, leaving 22 bases between them. Looked up from germline, CDR1 is MNHNS and CDR2 is SASEGT. The CDR3: CASRGLVTYSGGYTF. CDR3 nucleotides: TGTGCCAGCAGGGGATTAGTGACTTATTCGGGAGGCTACACCTTC.

The J gene is TRBJ2-2, the V gene TRBV6-8, with 8 bases identical to TRBD1. In germline, CDR1 is MNHGY, CDR2 SAAAGT. V dropped 4 bases and J dropped 4; count of bases not matched to a gene: 14. This CDR3 spans 18 amino acids. This chain's CDR3 is CASSFRHDRGSVTGELFF. CDR3 in DNA: TGTGCCAGCAGTTTCCGCCACGACAGGGGCAGTGTCACCGGGGAGCTGTTTTTT.

In its sample, this clone was seen once. The rearrangement links TRBV6-1 to TRBJ1-2, with D maybe TRBD1 (6 bases). With 1 base removed from V and 4 bases from J, the gap between germline ends came to 7 bases. Germline values: CDR1 MNHNS, CDR2 SASEGT. The CDR3 has 13 amino acids. The chain's CDR3 is CASSEGRGYGYTF. The CDR3 coding sequence is TGTGCCAGCAGTGAAGGCAGGGGCTATGGCTACACCTTC.

The rearrangement links TRBV29-1 to TRBJ2-1; D is ambiguous. The germline V gene encodes CDR1 SQVTM and CDR2 ANQGSEA. V was trimmed by 4 bases and J by 6 bases, leaving 4 bases between them. CDR3 length: 10 residues. The CDR3 here is CSVVLNEQFF. The CDR3 region has the DNA TGCAGCGTTGTTCTCAATGAGCAGTTCTTC.

The count of this clone is one. This chain joins TRBV5-1 and TRBJ1-1; D gene ambiguous. V lost 7 bases to trimming and J lost 0 bases, with 13 bases between them. There are 14 residues in the CDR3. The germline CDR1 and CDR2 sequences are SGHRS and YFSETQ. CDR3 DNA sequence: TGCGCCAGCTACCCCGCAGGAATGAACACTGAAGCTTTCTTT. Translating it yields CASYPAGMNTEAFF.

This clone was observed a few times. The chain is built from TRBV19 and TRBJ2-2; 11 nucleotides line up with TRBD2. Looked up from germline, CDR1 is LNHDA and CDR2 is SQIVND (reference sequence). V trimming: 6 bases; J trimming: 6 bases; junction bases outside the gene matches: 6. The CDR3 spans 15 residues. CDR3 sequence (DNA): TGTGCCAGTAGGCTAGCGGGAGGCCAGGCCGGGGAGCTGTTTTTT. It codes for CASRLAGGQAGELFF.

The chain has TRBV14 and TRBJ1-6; 7 bases match TRBD1. J gave up 9 bases and V 5 bases, and 7 bases lay outside the gene matches. Looked up from germline, CDR1 is SGHDN and CDR2 is FVKESK. CDR3 length: 14 residues. The CDR3 reads CASSKDRNRSPLHF. The DNA of the CDR3 is TGTGCCAGCAGCAAGGACAGGAACCGTTCACCCCTCCACTTT.

This clone was observed a single time. The chain combines TRBV28 with TRBJ1-5; 8 nucleotides agree with TRBD1. Per germline, CDR1 MDHEN and CDR2 SYDVKM. Trimming at V came to 6 bases and at J to 3 bases, leaving 4 bases not matched to a gene. This CDR3 region has 14 residues. CDR3 DNA: TGTGCCAGCAGCCCGACAGGGGTCAATCAGCCCCAGCATTTT. Translating it yields CASSPTGVNQPQHF.

The chain has TRBV21-1 and TRBJ2-6; TRBD1, the table's D call, lacks a check against the DNA. TRBV21-1 counts as a pseudogene. The CDR3 covers 14 residues. The CDR3 DNA follows: TGTGCCAGCCACAAGTCCTCTGGGGCCAACGTCCTGACTTTC. Residues: CASHKSSGANVLTF.

V and J are TRBV7-8 and TRBJ1-1; 9 bases fit TRBD1. V dropped 5 bases and J dropped 2; count of bases not matched to a gene: 6. The germline V gene encodes CDR1 SGHVS and CDR2 FQNEAQ. The CDR3 is made up of 15 amino acids. The CDR3 spells CASSAGTGFNTEAFF. CDR3 nucleotides: TGTGCCAGCAGCGCAGGGACAGGGTTCAACACTGAAGCTTTCTTT.

This clone was recorded once. This chain connects TRBV5-1 to TRBJ2-2; tentatively, D is TRBD1 (5 bases). Germline lookup yields CDR1 SGHRS and CDR2 YFSETQ. The germline V and J ends were trimmed by 9 bases and 7 bases, with 16 bases remaining between them. There are 13 residues in the CDR3. This CDR3 reads CAIPQGSNGELFF. CDR3 DNA sequence: TGCGCCATCCCGCAGGGATCTAACGGGGAGCTGTTTTTT.

V and J are TRBV5-4 and TRBJ2-7; TRBD2 matches 12 bases. The junction had 10 bases not matched to a gene; V was cut back by 1 base and J by 2 bases. CDR3 length: 18 amino acids. Germline V gene lookup returns CDR1 SGHNT and CDR2 YYREEE (reference sequence). CDR3 sequence: CASSLLLAGGPRAYEQYF. The CDR3 DNA reads as TGTGCCAGCAGCTTGCTCCTAGCGGGAGGGCCCAGGGCCTACGAGCAGTACTTC.

This clone has only a few counts. This sequence joins TRBV28 and TRBJ2-1, with 10 bases that match TRBD1. The CDR3 sequence is 15 residues long. The germline CDR1 and CDR2 sequences are MDHEN and SYDVKM. J lost 7 bases, V lost 4 bases, and 7 bases had no gene match. The CDR3 loop is CASSSPGQGLNEQFF. The CDR3 nucleotides read TGTGCCAGCAGTTCACCGGGACAGGGGTTAAATGAGCAGTTCTTC.

V usage is TRBV10-3 and J usage is TRBJ2-1; 11 bases are a match to TRBD2. The J segment lost 6 bases and the V segment lost 10 bases, leaving 5 bases of the junction unmatched. CDR1 ENHRY and CDR2 SYGVKD come from the germline V gene. The CDR3 has 13 amino acids. This CDR3 is CASSGGAVNEQFF. Written as DNA, the CDR3 is TGTGCCAGTAGCGGGGGGGCCGTCAATGAGCAGTTCTTC.

The chain couples TRBV18 to TRBJ2-5; the match to TRBD1 covers 7 bases. The end of the DNA is better explained by TRBJ2-7, so the J call may be wrong. Germline values: CDR1 KGHSH, CDR2 LQKENI. This CDR3 is 14 amino acids long. This chain's CDR3 is CASSLKGAANEQYF. CDR3 bases: TGTGCCAGCTCACTCAAGGGGGCCGCAAACGAGCAGTACTTC.

CDR3 sequence: CATTGTGVREKLFF. CDR3 nucleotides: TGTGCCACTACCGGGACGGGGGTCCGGGAAAAACTGTTTTTT. The chain is built from TRBV2 and TRBJ1-4; a possible D gene is TRBD1 (5 bases). Trimming removed 10 bases at V and 8 bases at J, with 20 bases between. This CDR3 region has 14 residues. Germline V gene data show CDR1 as SNHLY and CDR2 as FYNNEI. Based on the CDR3 plus reference TRBV2 and TRBJ1-4, the full variable domain is EPEVTQTPSHQVTQMGQEVILRCVPISNHLYFYWYRQILGQKVEFLVSFYNNEISEKSEIFDDQFSVERPDGSNFTLKIRSTKLEDSAMYFCATTGTGVREKLFFGSGTQLSVL.

This chain joins TRBV19 and TRBJ1-1; 8 bases line up with TRBD1. Germline V gene sequence: CDR1 LNHDA, CDR2 SQIVND (reference sequence). CDR3 size: 15 residues. Germline trimming cut 7 bases from V and 3 bases from J; bases unmatched to any gene: 10. CDR3 amino acids: CASKKWQGADTEAFF. DNA for the CDR3: TGTGCCAGTAAGAAGTGGCAGGGGGCCGACACTGAAGCTTTCTTT.

The CDR3 is CASSMSPNTEAFF. Here the CDR3 DNA reads TGTGCCAGTAGTATGTCTCCTAACACTGAAGCTTTCTTT. The chain employs TRBV19 and TRBJ1-1; D unresolved. Trimming shortened V by 3 bases and J by 2 bases, and 7 bases separated the two germline ends. The CDR3 runs to 13 residues. Germline lookup yields CDR1 LNHDA and CDR2 SQIVND (reference sequence).

V gene TRBV30 combines with J gene TRBJ1-1; TRBD1 agrees at 8 bases. The CDR3 is 12 residues long. J lost 11 bases, V lost 0 bases, and 5 bases had no gene match. Germline lookup yields CDR1 GTSNPN and CDR2 SVGIG (reference sequence). CDR3 sequence (DNA): TGTGCCTGGAGTGTACGGACAGGGCCCGCTTTCTTT. It yields the protein CAWSVRTGPAFF.

This chain connects TRBV5-1 to TRBJ2-6; 9 bases map to TRBD1. V shed 0 bases, J shed 4 bases, and the junction held 8 bases outside the gene matches. The germline V gene encodes CDR1 SGHRS and CDR2 YFSETQ. This CDR3 contains 18 residues. The CDR3 DNA is TGCGCCAGCAGCTTGGTGGTACAGGGGGCGCCCGGGGCCAACGTCCTGACTTTC. The encoded protein is CASSLVVQGAPGANVLTF. The entire variable domain, with the rest obtained from reference TRBV5-1 and TRBJ2-6, is as follows: KAGVTQTPRYLIKTRGQQVTLSCSPISGHRSVSWYQQTPGQGLQFLFEYFSETQRNKGNFPGRFSGRQFSNSRSEMNVSTLELGDSALYLCASSLVVQGAPGANVLTFGAGSRLTVL.